Below are 18 T cell receptor beta chains sequenced from a single sample in a study of blood T cells in healthy people across ages (dated by TCRdb to the mid-2010s). Libraries were prepared through 5' RACE. Sequencing took place on an Illumina HiSeq 2500. A second roughly 6 to 12 cycle PCR used a sample-barcoded 5' primer and a J-beta primer mix. TCRdb redid the processing of the public reads, applying fastp at Q25 and MiXCR, and retained in-frame beta chains. Entries that share a CDR3 protein sequence are merged under the most common genes and DNA. For this sample the table gives over 600,000 distinct CDR3 sequences, of which more than 35% were detected only once. Of the sample, approximately 18% is held by the ten largest clones. The sample was blood. The receptors originated from a man older than 75 in good health.

Concerning this clonotype itself: Because the CDR3's place on the DNA is in doubt, the DNA is left out and the CDR3 is given as listed by TCRdb. The chain is built from TRBV3-1 and TRBJ2-1; the table's D call of TRBD1 was not tested on the DNA. In germline, CDR1 is LGHDT, CDR2 YNNKEL (reference sequence). From its first to its last residue, the CDR3 has 15 amino acids. This chain's CDR3 is CASSQGVGSGNERFF.

The J gene is TRBJ1-3, the V gene TRBV7-2; 11 bases line up with TRBD1. V trimming: 5 bases; J trimming: 3 bases; junction bases outside the gene matches: 6. The CDR3 is made up of 16 amino acids. Looked up from germline, CDR1 is SGHTA and CDR2 is FQGNSA. CDR3 loop: CASSTGQGAFGNTIYF. The CDR3 DNA reads TGTGCCAGCAGCACCGGACAGGGGGCGTTTGGAAACACCATATATTTT.

This clonotype appeared a few times. The gene calls are TRBV27 and TRBJ2-1; 8 bases match TRBD1. V lost 6 bases, J lost 4 bases, and 11 bases stayed unmatched. The CDR3 is 16 amino acids. The germline V gene encodes CDR1 MNHEY and CDR2 SMNVEV (reference sequence). The CDR3 DNA follows: TGTGCCAGCAGGGGAGCAGGACAGGGTCTATACAATGAGCAGTTCTTC. Its protein product is CASRGAGQGLYNEQFF.

This clonotype was picked up a small number of times. The chain has TRBV5-1 and TRBJ2-5, with D tentatively TRBD2 (6 bases). The CDR3 is 15 amino acids. Trimming shortened V by 0 bases and J by 1 base, and 10 bases separated the two germline ends. Germline V lookup: CDR1 SGHRS, CDR2 YFSETQ. CDR3 sequence: CASSLEGTFQETQYF. The CDR3 DNA reads TGCGCCAGCAGCTTGGAGGGGACTTTCCAAGAGACCCAGTACTTC.

The chain is built from TRBV5-1 and TRBJ2-7, with D unresolved. With 6 bases removed from V and 4 bases from J, the gap between germline ends came to 17 bases. Looked up from germline, CDR1 is SGHRS and CDR2 is YFSETQ. There are 14 residues in the CDR3. DNA of the CDR3: TGCGCCAGCACCCACGGGTCGGTACAATACGAGCAGTACTTC. It codes for CASTHGSVQYEQYF.

This clonotype came up many times. The V call is TRBV29-1, the J call TRBJ1-1, with 11 bases fitting TRBD1. Unmatched junction bases numbered 8, after V lost 7 bases and J lost 4 bases. Germline CDR1 reads SQVTM; CDR2 reads ANQGSEA. This CDR3 comprises 14 residues. CDR3 nucleotides: TGCAGCGACAGGACAGGGGGCCGGATCACTGAAGCTTTCTTT. This gives the protein CSDRTGGRITEAFF.

This clonotype has more than one count but fewer than ten. V and J are TRBV6-1 and TRBJ2-7; 10 bases agree with TRBD1. V lost 3 bases to trimming and J lost 2 bases; unmatched junction nucleotides: 4. The CDR3 extends over 15 amino acids. Germline-derived CDR1 and CDR2 are MNHNS and SASEGT. This CDR3 reads CASSEGQGLAYEQYF. CDR3 DNA: TGTGCCAGCAGTGAGGGACAGGGGCTCGCCTACGAGCAGTACTTC.

This clonotype has just a few counts. The rearrangement uses TRBV7-2 and TRBJ2-1; D unresolved. The V and J ends lost 1 base and 0 bases respectively, with 10 bases between them. CDR1 is SGHTA and CDR2 is FQGNSA in the germline V gene. The CDR3 spans 16 residues. Here the CDR3 DNA reads TGTGCCAGCAGCTTAGTGGCGTTGAACTCCTACAATGAGCAGTTCTTC. This codes for CASSLVALNSYNEQFF. Variable domain in full (rest from reference TRBV7-2 and TRBJ2-1): GAGVSQSPSNKVTEKGKDVELRCDPISGHTALYWYRQSLGQGLEFLIYFQGNSAPDKSGLPSDRFSAERTGGSVSTLTIQRTQQEDSAVYLCASSLVALNSYNEQFFGPGTRLTVL.

This clonotype was seen many times. In nucleotides, the CDR3 is TGCAGCGTTGTATCTTGGGACACCTACTATGGCTACACCTTC. Protein: CSVVSWDTYYGYTF. The rearrangement joins TRBV29-1 to TRBJ1-2; a weak D match, TRBD1 (6 bases). CDR1 is SQVTM and CDR2 is ANQGSEA in the germline V gene. This CDR3 is 14 amino acids long. Between the trimmed V and J ends, which lost 4 bases and 3 bases, there was a span of 15 bases.

This chain uses TRBV20-1 with TRBJ2-1, with a tentative D call TRBD1 (5 bases). The ends were cut back, 3 bases at V and 4 bases at J, with 13 bases in the middle. In germline, CDR1 is DFQATT, CDR2 SNEGSKA (reference sequence). This CDR3 contains 14 residues. Here the CDR3 DNA reads TGCAGTGCTAGGGGGCTGACAACTTACAATGAGCAGTTCTTC. Translated: CSARGLTTYNEQFF.

This sequence joins TRBV5-1 and TRBJ2-7; D is possibly TRBD1 (6 bases). Trimming took 4 bases from V and 2 from J, leaving 19 bases between them. The CDR3 loop spans 16 amino acids. Germline-derived CDR1 and CDR2 are SGHRS and YFSETQ. CDR3 protein: CASSTDPQGMAYEQYF. CDR3 DNA sequence: TGCGCCAGCAGCACGGACCCACAGGGTATGGCCTACGAGCAGTACTTC. The full variable domain, completed using reference TRBV5-1 and TRBJ2-7, is KAGVTQTPRYLIKTRGQQVTLSCSPISGHRSVSWYQQTPGQGLQFLFEYFSETQRNKGNFPGRFSGRQFSNSRSEMNVSTLELGDSALYLCASSTDPQGMAYEQYFGPGTRLTVT.

V usage is TRBV15 and J usage is TRBJ1-3; the match to TRBD1 covers 7 bases. This CDR3 has 21 amino acids. J lost 4 bases, V lost 5 bases, and 26 bases had no gene match. Germline V gene lookup returns CDR1 LNHNV and CDR2 YYDKDF (reference sequence). This CDR3 is CATSERAPGTDRVLYGNTIYF. The CDR3 DNA is TGTGCCACCAGCGAAAGAGCGCCGGGGACAGATCGAGTCTTGTACGGAAACACCATATATTTT. The complete variable domain, with remaining parts taken from reference TRBV15 and TRBJ1-3, reads DAMVIQNPRYQVTQFGKPVTLSCSQTLNHNVMYWYQQKSSQAPKLLFHYYDKDFNNEADTPDNFQSRRPNTSFCFLDIRSPGLGDTAMYLCATSERAPGTDRVLYGNTIYFGEGSWLTVV.

This clonotype was seen ten or more times. The chain employs TRBV4-1 and TRBJ2-1; 7 bases align to TRBD2. Germline V lookup: CDR1 MGHRA, CDR2 YSYEKL. The V segment lost 1 base and the J segment 0 bases; nucleotides outside the gene matches: 9. The CDR3 covers 18 residues. The CDR3 DNA is TGCGCCAGCAGCCAAGGACTAGCCCGAGGGAGCTCCTACAATGAGCAGTTCTTC. Translated: CASSQGLARGSSYNEQFF.

The chain joins TRBV7-2 to TRBJ1-2; 9 bases map to TRBD1. V lost 5 bases to trimming and J lost 4 bases; unmatched junction nucleotides: 14. The germline gives CDR1 SGHTA, CDR2 FQGNSA. This CDR3 is 17 amino acids long. The CDR3 nucleotides are TGTGCCAGCAGCCGGCGGGACAGGGCCGCCAGTGGCTATGGCTACACCTTC. Its translation is CASSRRDRAASGYGYTF.

The chain carries TRBV29-1 and TRBJ2-3; the match to TRBD1 covers 10 bases. This CDR3 has 13 residues. Trimming at V came to 7 bases and at J to 4 bases, leaving 5 bases not matched to a gene. Germline assignment: CDR1 SQVTM and CDR2 ANQGSEA. The CDR3 loop is CSAPTGGADTQYF. The CDR3 DNA sequence: TGCAGCGCTCCGACAGGGGGCGCAGATACGCAGTATTTT.

The chain recombines TRBV11-3 with TRBJ2-2; D is undetermined. Trimming removed 5 bases from V and 5 bases from J, with 9 bases in between. Germline loops: CDR1 SGHNT, CDR2 YENEEA. The CDR3 runs 13 residues. CDR3 in DNA: TGTGCCAGCAGCGTAAGGGCAACCGGGGAGCTGTTTTTT. Residues: CASSVRATGELFF.

This clonotype was observed a handful of times. This sequence joins TRBV3-1 and TRBJ2-5; 8 bases map to TRBD1. The CDR3 runs to 13 residues. Germline assignment: CDR1 LGHDT and CDR2 YNNKEL (reference sequence). J was trimmed by 4 bases and V by 11 bases; bases with no gene match: 9. CDR3 in amino acids: CASDRGAGETQYF. The CDR3 DNA sequence: TGTGCCTCCGACAGGGGCGCTGGAGAGACCCAGTACTTC.

Note on this clonotype: A junction boundary mismatches the germline segment, possibly from a read error. The J gene is TRBJ2-1, the V gene TRBV20-1, with D possibly TRBD2 on 5 matching bases. Per the germline V gene, CDR1 is DFQATT and CDR2 is SNEGSKA (reference sequence). The CDR3 totals 16 residues. This CDR3 is CCATRPRGRSINEQFF. The CDR3 nucleotides read TGCTGTGCCACCCGACCTCGCGGGCGTTCTATCAATGAGCAGTTCTTC.